The present TCR beta chain was sequenced within a study of blood T cell repertoires in COVID-19. Across the study: The origin of the acute and convalescent COVID-19 samples was the United States, Italy and Spain. Sources were T cells, B-cell-depleted T cells, or PBMCs; the material itself was cDNA or gDNA.

The CDR3 has 13 amino acids. The germline V and J ends were trimmed by 7 bases and 4 bases, with 11 bases remaining between them. Germline CDR1 reads MNHEY; CDR2 reads SVGAGI. Per the authors' pipeline: Counts of nucleated cells, estimated from reference gene primer amplification, were obtained. Sequencing used immunoSEQ multiplex PCR; TCRdb keeps in-frame clones, though not all of them. V, J and clone size are taken as reported in that table, and D and trimming were inferred from the DNA itself. The sample shows around 100,000 clones, roughly 92% of them seen only once. This sequence was found in a man over 45 with active COVID-19. The sample consisted of peripheral blood. This chain joins TRBV6-5 and TRBJ1-3; possible D gene TRBD1, 5 bases. This CDR3 reads CASMGGLGNTIYF. CDR3 in DNA: TGTGCCAGCATGGGGGGATTGGGAAACACCATATATTTT.